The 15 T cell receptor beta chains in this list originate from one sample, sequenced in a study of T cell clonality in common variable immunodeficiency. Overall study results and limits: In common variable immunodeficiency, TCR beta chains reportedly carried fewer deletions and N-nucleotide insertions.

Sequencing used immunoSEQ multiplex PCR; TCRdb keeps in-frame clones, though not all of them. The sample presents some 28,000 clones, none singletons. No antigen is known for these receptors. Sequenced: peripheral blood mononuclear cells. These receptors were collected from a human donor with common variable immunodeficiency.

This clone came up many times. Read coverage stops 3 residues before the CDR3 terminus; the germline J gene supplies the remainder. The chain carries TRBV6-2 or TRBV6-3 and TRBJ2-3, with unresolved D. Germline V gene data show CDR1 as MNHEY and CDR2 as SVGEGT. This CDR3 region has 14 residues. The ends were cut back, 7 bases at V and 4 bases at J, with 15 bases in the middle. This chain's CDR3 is CASTTVLMADTQYF. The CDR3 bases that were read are TGTGCCAGCACTACAGTCTTAATGGCAGATACG.

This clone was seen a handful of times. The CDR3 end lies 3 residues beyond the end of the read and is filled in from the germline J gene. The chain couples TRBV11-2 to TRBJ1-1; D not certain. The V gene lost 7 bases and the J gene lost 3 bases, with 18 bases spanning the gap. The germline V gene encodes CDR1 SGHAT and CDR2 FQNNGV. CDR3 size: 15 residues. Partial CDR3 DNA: TGTGCCAGCACCCCGGTTGTTGGGCTGGACACTGAA. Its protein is CASTPVVGLDTE. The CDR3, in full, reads CASTPVVGLDTEAFF.

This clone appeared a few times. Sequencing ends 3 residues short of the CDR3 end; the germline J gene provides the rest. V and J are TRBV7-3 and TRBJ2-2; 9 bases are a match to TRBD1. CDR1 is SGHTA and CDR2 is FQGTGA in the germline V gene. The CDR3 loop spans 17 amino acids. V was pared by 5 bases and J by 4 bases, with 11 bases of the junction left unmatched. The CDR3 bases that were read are TGTGCCAGCAGCCCGATCCCGGGACAGGGAGGCACCGGGGAG. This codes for CASSPIPGQGGTGE. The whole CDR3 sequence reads CASSPIPGQGGTGELFF.

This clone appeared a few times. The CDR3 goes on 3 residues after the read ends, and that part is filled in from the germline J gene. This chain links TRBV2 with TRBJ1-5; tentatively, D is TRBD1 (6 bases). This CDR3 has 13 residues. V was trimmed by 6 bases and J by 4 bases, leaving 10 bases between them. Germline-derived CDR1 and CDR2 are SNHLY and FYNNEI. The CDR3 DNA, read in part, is TGTGCCAGCAGGCCCACAGGGAATCAGCCC. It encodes CASRPTGNQP. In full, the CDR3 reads CASRPTGNQPQHF.

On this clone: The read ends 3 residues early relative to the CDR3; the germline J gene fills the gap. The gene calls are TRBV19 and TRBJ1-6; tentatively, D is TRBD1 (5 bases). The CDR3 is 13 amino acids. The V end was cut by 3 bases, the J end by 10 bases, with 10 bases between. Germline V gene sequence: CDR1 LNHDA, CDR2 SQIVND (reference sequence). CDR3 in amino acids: CASSIGGESPLHF. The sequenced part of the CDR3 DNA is TGTGCCAGTAGTATTGGAGGGGAATCACCC.

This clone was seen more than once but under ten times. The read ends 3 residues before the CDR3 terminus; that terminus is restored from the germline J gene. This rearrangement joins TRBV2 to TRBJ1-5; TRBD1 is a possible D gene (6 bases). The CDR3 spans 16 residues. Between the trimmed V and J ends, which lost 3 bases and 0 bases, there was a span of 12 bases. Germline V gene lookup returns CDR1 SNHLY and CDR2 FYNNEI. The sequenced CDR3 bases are TGTGCCAGCAGTGAGTTGGGGGCTACTAGCAATCAGCCC. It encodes CASSELGATSNQP. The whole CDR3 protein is CASSELGATSNQPQHF.

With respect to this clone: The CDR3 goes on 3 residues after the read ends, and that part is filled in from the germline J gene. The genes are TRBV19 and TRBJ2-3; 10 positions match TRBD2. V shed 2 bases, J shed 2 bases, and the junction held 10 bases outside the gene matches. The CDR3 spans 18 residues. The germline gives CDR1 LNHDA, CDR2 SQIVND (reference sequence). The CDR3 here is CASSILSGGNVDTDTQYF. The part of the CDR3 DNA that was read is TGTGCCAGTAGTATACTTAGCGGGGGGAACGTAGACACAGATACG.

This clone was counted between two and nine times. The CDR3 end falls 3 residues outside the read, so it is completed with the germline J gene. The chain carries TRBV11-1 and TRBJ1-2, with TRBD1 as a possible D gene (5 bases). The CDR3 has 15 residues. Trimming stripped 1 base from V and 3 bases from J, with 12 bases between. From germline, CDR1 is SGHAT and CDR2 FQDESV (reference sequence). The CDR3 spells CASSLEKGRDYGYTF. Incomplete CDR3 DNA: TGTGCCAGCAGCTTAGAAAAGGGGCGCGACTATGGC.

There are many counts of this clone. The CDR3 DNA, read in part, is TGTGCCAGCTCACCAAGGACAGGCCGCAATCAGCCC. It codes for CASSPRTGRNQP. The entire CDR3 protein is CASSPRTGRNQPQHF. The chain recombines TRBV18 with TRBJ1-5; TRBD1 agrees at 7 bases. Sequencing ends 3 residues short of the CDR3 end; the germline J gene provides the rest. This CDR3 has 15 amino acids. Germline values: CDR1 KGHSH, CDR2 LQKENI. Trimming removed 2 bases from V and 2 bases from J; junction bases left unmatched: 3.

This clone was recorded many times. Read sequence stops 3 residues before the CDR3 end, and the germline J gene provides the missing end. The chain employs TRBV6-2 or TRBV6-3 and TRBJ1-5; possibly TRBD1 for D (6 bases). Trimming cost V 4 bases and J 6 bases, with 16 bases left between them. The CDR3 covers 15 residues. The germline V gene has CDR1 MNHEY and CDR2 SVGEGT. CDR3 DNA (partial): TGTGCCAGCAGTTCACTTCAGGGGAGAGGTCAGCCC. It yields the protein CASSSLQGRGQP. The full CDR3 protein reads CASSSLQGRGQPQHF.

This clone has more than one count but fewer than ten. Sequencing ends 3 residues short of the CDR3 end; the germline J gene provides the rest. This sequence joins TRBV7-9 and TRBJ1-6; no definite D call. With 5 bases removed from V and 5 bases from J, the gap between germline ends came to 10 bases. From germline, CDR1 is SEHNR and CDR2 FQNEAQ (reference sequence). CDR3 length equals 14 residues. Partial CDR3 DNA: TGTGCCAGCAGCGAAATGGCTGATAATTCACCC. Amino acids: CASSEMADNSP. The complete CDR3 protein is CASSEMADNSPLHF.

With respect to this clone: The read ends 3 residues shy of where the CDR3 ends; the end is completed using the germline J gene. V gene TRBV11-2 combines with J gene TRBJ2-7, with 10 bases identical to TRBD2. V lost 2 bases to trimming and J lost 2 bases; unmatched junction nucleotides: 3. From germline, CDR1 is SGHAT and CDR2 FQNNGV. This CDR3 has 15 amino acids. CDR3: CASSLRSGGAYEQYF. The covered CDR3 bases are TGTGCCAGCAGCTTACGGAGCGGGGGGGCCTACGAG.

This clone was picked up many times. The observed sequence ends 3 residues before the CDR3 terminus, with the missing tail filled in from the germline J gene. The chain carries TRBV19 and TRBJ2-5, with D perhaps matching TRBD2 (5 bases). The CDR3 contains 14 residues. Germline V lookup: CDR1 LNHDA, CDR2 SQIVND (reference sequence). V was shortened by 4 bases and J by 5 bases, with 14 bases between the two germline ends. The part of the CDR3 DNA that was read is TGTGCCAGTAGTACCCAGCGGTCGGCGGAGACC. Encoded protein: CASSTQRSAET. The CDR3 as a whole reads CASSTQRSAETQYF.

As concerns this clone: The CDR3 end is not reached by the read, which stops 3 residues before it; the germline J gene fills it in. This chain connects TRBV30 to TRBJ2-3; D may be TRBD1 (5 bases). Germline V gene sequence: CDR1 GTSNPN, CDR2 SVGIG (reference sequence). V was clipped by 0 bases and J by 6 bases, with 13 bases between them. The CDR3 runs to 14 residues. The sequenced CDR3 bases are TGTGCCTGGAGTGTCTCAGGGCCCCAGGATACG. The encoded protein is CAWSVSGPQDT. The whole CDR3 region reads CAWSVSGPQDTQYF.

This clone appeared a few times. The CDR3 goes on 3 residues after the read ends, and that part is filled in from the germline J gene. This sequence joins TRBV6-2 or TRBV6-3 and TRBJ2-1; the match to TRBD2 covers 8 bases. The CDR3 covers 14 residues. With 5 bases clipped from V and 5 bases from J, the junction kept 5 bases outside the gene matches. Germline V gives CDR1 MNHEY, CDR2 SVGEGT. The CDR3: CASSRGTRDNEQFF. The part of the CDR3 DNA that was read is TGTGCCAGCAGTAGGGGGACTAGGGACAATGAG.